A selection of T cell receptor beta chains follows, all from one sample in a study of blood T cell repertoires in COVID-19. Clones were sequenced by immunoSEQ multiplex PCR, and TCRdb holds only the in-frame ones, with some missing. The sample holds 230,000 or so clones; roughly 84% are singletons and the top ten take more than 1.2%. The source material was peripheral blood. The receptors stem from a woman in her 40s who had recovered from COVID-19. Each CDR3 is given with its conserved first and last residue. Fields, in order: J gene, clone size, V gene, D gene, CDR3 protein, CDR3 DNA. A D gene is named only where the DNA matches it firmly. Clone size is given for some rows only: seen once, a few or many times, or a class if the clone is expanded.

j_call: TRBJ1-3; clone_size: NA; v_call: TRBV5-1; d_call: NA; cdr3_aa: CASSLAGPEDSGNTIYF; cdr3_nt: TGCGCCAGCAGCTTGGCCGGACCGGAGGACTCTGGAAACACCATATATTTT
j_call: TRBJ1-1; clone_size: NA; v_call: TRBV6-4; d_call: NA; cdr3_aa: CASSPQEGTEAFF; cdr3_nt: TGTGCCAGCAGTCCCCAGGAAGGAACTGAAGCTTTCTTT
j_call: TRBJ1-1; clone_size: NA; v_call: TRBV7-2; d_call: NA; cdr3_aa: CASSLVRGDTEAFF; cdr3_nt: TGTGCCAGCAGCTTGGTTCGGGGTGACACTGAAGCTTTCTTT
j_call: TRBJ1-1; clone_size: NA; v_call: TRBV3-1/TRBV3-2; d_call: NA; cdr3_aa: CASSQEAGRAFF; cdr3_nt: TGTGCCAGCAGCCAAGAGGCAGGGCGAGCTTTCTTT
j_call: TRBJ1-6; clone_size: NA; v_call: TRBV7-8; d_call: NA; cdr3_aa: CASSRDQGYGSPLHF; cdr3_nt: TGTGCCAGCAGCCGAGACCAGGGATATGGTTCACCCCTCCACTTT
j_call: TRBJ1-3; clone_size: NA; v_call: TRBV9; d_call: TRBD1; cdr3_aa: CASSVDRTGVSGNTIYF; cdr3_nt: TGTGCCAGCAGCGTAGACCGGACAGGGGTTTCTGGAAACACCATATATTTT
j_call: TRBJ1-1; clone_size: NA; v_call: TRBV10-3; d_call: NA; cdr3_aa: CAISENGDTEAFF; cdr3_nt: TGTGCCATCAGTGAGAACGGGGATACTGAAGCTTTCTTT
j_call: TRBJ1-4; clone_size: NA; v_call: TRBV7-9; d_call: TRBD1; cdr3_aa: CASSRGQGVEKLFF; cdr3_nt: TGTGCCAGCAGCAGGGGACAGGGGGTTGAAAAACTGTTTTTT
j_call: TRBJ1-6; clone_size: NA; v_call: TRBV7-9; d_call: NA; cdr3_aa: CASTYPGGGDGNSPLHF; cdr3_nt: TGTGCCAGCACCTACCCGGGGGGGGGCGATGGAAATTCACCCCTCCACTTT
j_call: TRBJ2-3; clone_size: NA; v_call: TRBV9; d_call: NA; cdr3_aa: CASSIGQRTDTQYF; cdr3_nt: TGTGCCAGCAGCATTGGACAGCGCACAGATACGCAGTATTTT
j_call: TRBJ1-2; clone_size: NA; v_call: TRBV12-3/TRBV12-4; d_call: NA; cdr3_aa: CASSFNGDYGYTF; cdr3_nt: TGTGCCAGCAGTTTTAACGGAGACTATGGCTACACCTTC
j_call: TRBJ2-1; clone_size: NA; v_call: TRBV13; d_call: TRBD2; cdr3_aa: CASSLILAGGNEQFF; cdr3_nt: TGTGCCAGCAGCTTAATACTAGCGGGGGGTAATGAGCAGTTCTTC
j_call: TRBJ2-3; clone_size: once; v_call: TRBV11-2; d_call: TRBD2; cdr3_aa: CASSFLGGGRDTQYF; cdr3_nt: TGTGCCAGCAGCTTTCTCGGGGGGGGTCGAGATACGCAGTATTTT
j_call: TRBJ1-2; clone_size: NA; v_call: TRBV4-3; d_call: NA; cdr3_aa: CASSQEGASGFDYGYTF; cdr3_nt: TGCGCCAGCAGCCAAGAAGGGGCAAGTGGATTTGACTATGGCTACACCTTC
j_call: TRBJ2-1; clone_size: NA; v_call: TRBV19; d_call: NA; cdr3_aa: CASSIVYGGRNEQFF; cdr3_nt: TGTGCCAGTAGTATTGTGTATGGAGGGCGGAATGAGCAGTTCTTC
j_call: TRBJ2-2; clone_size: NA; v_call: TRBV2; d_call: TRBD1; cdr3_aa: CASSVDQQGDLNTGELFF; cdr3_nt: TGTGCCAGCAGTGTCGACCAACAGGGGGACCTGAACACCGGGGAGCTGTTTTTT
j_call: TRBJ2-3; clone_size: once; v_call: TRBV27; d_call: TRBD1; cdr3_aa: CASRGQATDTQYF; cdr3_nt: TGTGCCAGCAGGGGACAGGCCACAGATACGCAGTATTTT
j_call: TRBJ1-6; clone_size: NA; v_call: TRBV6-5; d_call: TRBD1; cdr3_aa: CASSTQGAGSPLHF; cdr3_nt: TGTGCCAGCAGTACACAGGGGGCCGGTTCACCCCTCCACTTT
j_call: TRBJ2-7; clone_size: once; v_call: TRBV6-5; d_call: NA; cdr3_aa: CASSYSEGYEQYF; cdr3_nt: TGTGCCAGCAGTTACTCAGAGGGCTACGAGCAGTACTTC
j_call: TRBJ1-5; clone_size: few; v_call: TRBV6-2/TRBV6-3; d_call: TRBD1; cdr3_aa: CASTPTAGGSNQPQHF; cdr3_nt: TGTGCCAGCACCCCAACCGCAGGGGGTAGTAATCAGCCCCAGCATTTT